This TCR beta chain was sequenced for a study of identical twins. Study-level findings and limits: Clonotypes of the beta chain that were abundant in cord blood carried fewer insertions (memory repertoires showed none). Among out-of-frame alpha sequences shared by twins, low generation probability occurred in excess.

Unique molecular identifiers were present on cDNA, and template switching added a universal primer site. TCRdb re-analysed the 5' RACE reads in MiXCR, keeping a single row per CDR3 protein. Of approximately 690,000 distinct CDR3 sequences listed, around 6% are singletons. This clonotype has a count of ten or more. The antigen is undetermined. The specimen sequenced was naive T cells sorted from blood. This receptor was taken from a man between 18 and 35 years old in good health.

For the CDR3, the DNA is TGTGCCAGCAGTTACTCGGACGAGGACTATGGCTACACCTTC. Encoded protein: CASSYSDEDYGYTF. The chain joins TRBV6-2 or TRBV6-3 to TRBJ1-2; D remains unclear. Germline V gene data show CDR1 as MNHEY and CDR2 as SVGEGT. The V end was cut by 0 bases, the J end by 3 bases, with 8 bases between. CDR3 length: 14 amino acids.